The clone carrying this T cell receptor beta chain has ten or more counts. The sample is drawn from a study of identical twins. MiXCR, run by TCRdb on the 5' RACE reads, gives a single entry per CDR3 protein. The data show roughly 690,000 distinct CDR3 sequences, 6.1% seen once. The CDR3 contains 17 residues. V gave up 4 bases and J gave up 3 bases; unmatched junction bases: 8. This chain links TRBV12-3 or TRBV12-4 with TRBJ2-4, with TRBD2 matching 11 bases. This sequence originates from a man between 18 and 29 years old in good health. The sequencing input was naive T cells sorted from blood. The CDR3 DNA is TGTGCCAGCAGTTCCTCGGGACTAGCGGACTTCAAAAACATTCAGTACTTC. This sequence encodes CASSSSGLADFKNIQYF.